This T cell receptor (beta chain) is drawn from a study of OX40 agonist ivuxolimab in advanced cancers. Concerning the study at large: Ivuxolimab, which targeted the costimulatory receptor OX40 (CD134), was an agonistic, fully human IgG2 monoclonal antibody. Of the roughly 51 patients in dose escalation, around 20 had hepatocellular carcinoma, some 15 had melanoma, 9 had renal cell carcinoma and 9 had head and neck cancer. Intravenous ivuxolimab was administered to patients every 2 weeks at six dose levels: 0.01, 0.1, 0.3, 1.5, 3 and 10 mg/kg. Three dose-escalation patients achieved partial responses, one with hepatocellular carcinoma and two with cutaneous melanoma. The dose-escalation cohort was roughly 83% male with a mean age of about 54 years, ranging from roughly 20 to 80. Peripheral TCRbeta sequencing was intended to test whether TCR sequence diversity was altered and clonal T-cell expansion was caused by ivuxolimab. Prior anti-PD-1, anti-PD-L1 or anti-CTLA-4 therapy was permitted, and 40% of dose-escalation patients had received checkpoint inhibitors. The paper reports the monotherapy dose-escalation portion (N of about 47 patients) of the phase I ivuxolimab trial. General findings and caveats noted by the study authors: At doses of 0.1 to 3.0 mg/kg, clonal expansion of both CD4+ and CD8+ T cells in blood was seen between baseline and week 6. Low levels of normalized T-cell clonal expansion were also seen in some nonresponding patients. After ivuxolimab, expanded clones were on average more numerous among CD8+ T cells than among CD4+ T cells. In the 0.1-3.0 mg/kg groups, partial responders were among the patients with the lowest normalized peripheral clonal expansion, particularly in CD8+ T cells. The antigen specificity of the clonally expanded peripheral T cells was not determined.

About this clone itself: The antigen it recognizes is unknown. No much larger clone exists at a distance of one base, and base qualities are not known.

To sequence the TCRbeta CDR3 region, genomic DNA was isolated from the sorted cells. TCRbeta CDR3 regions were sequenced using the immunoSEQ Assay. As stored in TCRdb, this immuneACCESS dataset retains in-frame rearrangements with V and J assigned. A fraction of the clones does not appear; measured against another copy, unresolved V genes explain less than half of the discrepancy, and the remainder lacks a known reason. Within this sample are 55,000 to 80,000 clones, with around 80% of them counted one time only. Jointly, the top ten make up less than 3% of the sample. From cysteine to phenylalanine, the CDR3 is 14 amino acids long. CDR3 DNA only is kept here, 42 bases in frame from base 1. Based on the germline V gene (reference sequence), the CDR1 and CDR2 sequences are LNHDA and SQIVND. V was cut back by 1 base and J by 10 bases, leaving a gap of 16 bases between them. The trial excluded patients who had a history of autoimmune disease or who were on systemic immunosuppression. Peripheral blood for TCR sequencing was drawn from every dose cohort at baseline, at cycle 4 day 1 and at cycle 7 day 1. Samples came from an open-label, multicenter, first-in-human phase I dose-escalation trial of ivuxolimab. Adults with locally advanced or metastatic head and neck squamous cell, hepatocellular, melanoma or renal cell carcinoma were enrolled in the trial. Before TCR sequencing, CD4+ T cells and CD8+ T cells from peripheral blood were sorted into separate populations.

The material sequenced was CD4+ or CD8+ T cells sorted from blood, taken in a trial of the OX40 agonist ivuxolimab. This TCR derives from an adult with an advanced solid tumor such as melanoma, head and neck, liver or kidney cancer. Rearrangement joined TRBV19 to TRBJ1-1; the best D guess is TRBD1, with 5 bases matching. The CDR3 here reads CASSIGGQGFRAFF. Here is the DNA: TGTGCCAGTAGTATAGGAGGGCAGGGTTTCCGAGCTTTCTTT. The variable domain in full, with residues beyond the CDR3 obtained from the reference TRBV19 and TRBJ1-1 genes, is DGGITQSPKYLFRKEGQNVTLSCEQNLNHDAMYWYRQDPGQGLRLIYYSQIVNDFQKGDIAEGYSVSREKKESFPLTVTSAQKNPTAFYLCASSIGGQGFRAFFGQGTRLTVV.